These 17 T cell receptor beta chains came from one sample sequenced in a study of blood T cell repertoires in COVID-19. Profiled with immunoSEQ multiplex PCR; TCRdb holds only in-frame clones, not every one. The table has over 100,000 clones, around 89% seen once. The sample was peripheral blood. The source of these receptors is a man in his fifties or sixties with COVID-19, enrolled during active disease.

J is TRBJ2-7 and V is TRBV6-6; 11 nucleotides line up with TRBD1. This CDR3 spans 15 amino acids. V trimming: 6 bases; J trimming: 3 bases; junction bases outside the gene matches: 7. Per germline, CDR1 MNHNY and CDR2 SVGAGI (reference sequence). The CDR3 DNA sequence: TGTGCCAGCAGCTCCGGACAGGGGGCTATCTACGAGCAGTACTTC. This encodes CASSSGQGAIYEQYF.

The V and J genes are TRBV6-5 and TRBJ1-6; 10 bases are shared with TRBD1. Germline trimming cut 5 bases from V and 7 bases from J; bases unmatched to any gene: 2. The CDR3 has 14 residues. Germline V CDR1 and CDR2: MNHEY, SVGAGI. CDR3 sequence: CASSRQGANSPLHF. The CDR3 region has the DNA TGTGCCAGCAGTCGACAGGGGGCAAATTCACCCCTCCACTTT.

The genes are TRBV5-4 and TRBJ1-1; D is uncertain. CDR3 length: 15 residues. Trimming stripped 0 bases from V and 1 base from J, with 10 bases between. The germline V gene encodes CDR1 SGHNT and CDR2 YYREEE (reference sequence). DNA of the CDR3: TGTGCCAGCAGCTTGGGAGGCACAAGGAACACTGAAGCTTTCTTT. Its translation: CASSLGGTRNTEAFF.

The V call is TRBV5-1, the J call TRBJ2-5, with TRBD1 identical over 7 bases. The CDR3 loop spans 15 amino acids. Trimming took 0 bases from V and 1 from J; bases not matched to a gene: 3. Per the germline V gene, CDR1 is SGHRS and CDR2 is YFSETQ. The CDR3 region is CASSLAGGRQETQYF. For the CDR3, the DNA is TGCGCCAGCAGCTTGGCAGGGGGTCGCCAAGAGACCCAGTACTTC.

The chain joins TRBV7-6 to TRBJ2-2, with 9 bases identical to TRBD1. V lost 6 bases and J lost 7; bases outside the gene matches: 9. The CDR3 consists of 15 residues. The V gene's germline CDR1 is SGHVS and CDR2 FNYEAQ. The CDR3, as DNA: TGTGCCAGCAGTGACGGACAGGGGCAAGTCGGGGAGCTGTTTTTT. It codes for CASSDGQGQVGELFF.

The CDR3, as DNA: TGTGCCACCCAGATAGGCGGGGGCACAGATACGCAGTATTTT. Translation gives CATQIGGGTDTQYF. The chain uses TRBV27 and TRBJ2-3, with D perhaps TRBD2 (6 bases). V was clipped by 10 bases and J by 1 base, with 15 bases between them. Germline CDR1 is MNHEY and CDR2 is SMNVEV (reference sequence). This CDR3 has 14 amino acids.

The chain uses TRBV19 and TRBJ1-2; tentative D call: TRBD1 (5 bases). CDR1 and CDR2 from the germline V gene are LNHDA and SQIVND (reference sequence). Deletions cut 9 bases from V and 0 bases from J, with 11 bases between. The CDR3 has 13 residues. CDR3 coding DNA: TGTGCCAGCAAACCCAGGGCTAACTATGGCTACACCTTC. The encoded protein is CASKPRANYGYTF.

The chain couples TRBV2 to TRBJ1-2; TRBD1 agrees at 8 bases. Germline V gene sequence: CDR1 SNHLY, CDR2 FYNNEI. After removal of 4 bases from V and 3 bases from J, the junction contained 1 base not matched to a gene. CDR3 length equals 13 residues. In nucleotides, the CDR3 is TGTGCCAGCAGTGTGGGACAGGACTATGGCTACACCTTC. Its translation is CASSVGQDYGYTF.

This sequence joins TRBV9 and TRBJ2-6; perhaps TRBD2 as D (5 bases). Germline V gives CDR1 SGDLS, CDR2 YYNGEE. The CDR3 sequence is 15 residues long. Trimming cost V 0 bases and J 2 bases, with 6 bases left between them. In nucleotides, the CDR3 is TGTGCCAGCAGCGTAGGGGGAGCTGGGGCCAACGTCCTGACTTTC. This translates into CASSVGGAGANVLTF.

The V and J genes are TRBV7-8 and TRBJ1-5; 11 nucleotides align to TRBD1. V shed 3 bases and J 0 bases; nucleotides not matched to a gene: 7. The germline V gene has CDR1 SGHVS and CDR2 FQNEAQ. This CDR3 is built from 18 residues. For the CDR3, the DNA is TGTGCCAGCAGCTTGGACAGGGGGCCGGTAAATAGCAATCAGCCCCAGCATTTT. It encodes CASSLDRGPVNSNQPQHF.

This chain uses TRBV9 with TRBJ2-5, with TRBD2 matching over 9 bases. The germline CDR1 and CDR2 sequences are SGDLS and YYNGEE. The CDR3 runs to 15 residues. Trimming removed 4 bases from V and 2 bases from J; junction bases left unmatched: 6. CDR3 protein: CASSPAGGLQETQYF. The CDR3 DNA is TGTGCCAGCAGCCCAGCGGGGGGTTTACAAGAGACCCAGTACTTC.

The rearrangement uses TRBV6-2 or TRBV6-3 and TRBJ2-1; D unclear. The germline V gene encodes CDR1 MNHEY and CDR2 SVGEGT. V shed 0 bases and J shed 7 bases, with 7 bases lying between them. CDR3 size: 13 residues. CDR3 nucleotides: TGTGCCAGCAGTTACTCGTGGCAGAATGAGCAGTTCTTC. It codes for CASSYSWQNEQFF.

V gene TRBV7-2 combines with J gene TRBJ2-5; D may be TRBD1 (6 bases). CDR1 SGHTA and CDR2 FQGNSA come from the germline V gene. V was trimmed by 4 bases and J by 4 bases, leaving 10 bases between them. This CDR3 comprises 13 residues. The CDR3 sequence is CASSSTGRETQYF. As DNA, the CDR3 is TGTGCCAGCAGCTCAACAGGGCGAGAGACCCAGTACTTC.

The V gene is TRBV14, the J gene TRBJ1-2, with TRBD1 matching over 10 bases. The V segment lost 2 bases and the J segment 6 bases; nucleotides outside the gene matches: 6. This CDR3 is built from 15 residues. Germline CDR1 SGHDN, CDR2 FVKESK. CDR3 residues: CASSQRQGALNGYTF. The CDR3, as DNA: TGTGCCAGCAGCCAAAGACAGGGGGCGTTGAATGGCTACACCTTC.

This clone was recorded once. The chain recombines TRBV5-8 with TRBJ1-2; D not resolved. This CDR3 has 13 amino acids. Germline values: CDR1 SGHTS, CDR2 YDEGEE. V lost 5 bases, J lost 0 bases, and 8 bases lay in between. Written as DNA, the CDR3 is TGTGCCAGCAGATACACCTCTAACTATGGCTACACCTTC. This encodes CASRYTSNYGYTF.

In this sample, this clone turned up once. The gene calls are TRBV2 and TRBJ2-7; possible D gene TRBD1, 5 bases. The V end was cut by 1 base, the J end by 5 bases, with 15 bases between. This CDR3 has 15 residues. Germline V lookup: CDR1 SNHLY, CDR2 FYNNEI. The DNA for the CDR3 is TGTGCCAGCAGTGAAGTGGTGTTACAGGTCCACGAGCAGTACTTC. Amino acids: CASSEVVLQVHEQYF.

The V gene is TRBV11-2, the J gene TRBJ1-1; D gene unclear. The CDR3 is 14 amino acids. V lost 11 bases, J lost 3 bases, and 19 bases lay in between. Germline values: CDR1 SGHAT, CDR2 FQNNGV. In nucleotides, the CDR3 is TGTGCCTGCCGGGTTGCCGGGTTGGACACTGAAGCTTTCTTT. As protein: CACRVAGLDTEAFF.